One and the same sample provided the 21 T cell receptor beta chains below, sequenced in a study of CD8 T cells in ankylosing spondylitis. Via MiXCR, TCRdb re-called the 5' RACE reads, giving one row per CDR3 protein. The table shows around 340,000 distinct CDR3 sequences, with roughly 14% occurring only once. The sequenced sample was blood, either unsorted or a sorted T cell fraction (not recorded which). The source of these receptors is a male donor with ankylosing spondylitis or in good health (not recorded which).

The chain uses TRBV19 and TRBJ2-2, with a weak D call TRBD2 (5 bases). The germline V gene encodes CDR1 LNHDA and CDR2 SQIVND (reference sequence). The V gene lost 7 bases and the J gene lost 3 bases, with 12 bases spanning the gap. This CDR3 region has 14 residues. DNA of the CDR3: TGTGCCAGTACCATGGGCGGGTACACCGGGGAGCTGTTTTTT. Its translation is CASTMGGYTGELFF. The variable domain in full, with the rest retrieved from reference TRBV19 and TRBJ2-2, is DGGITQSPKYLFRKEGQNVTLSCEQNLNHDAMYWYRQDPGQGLRLIYYSQIVNDFQKGDIAEGYSVSREKKESFPLTVTSAQKNPTAFYLCASTMGGYTGELFFGEGSRLTVL.

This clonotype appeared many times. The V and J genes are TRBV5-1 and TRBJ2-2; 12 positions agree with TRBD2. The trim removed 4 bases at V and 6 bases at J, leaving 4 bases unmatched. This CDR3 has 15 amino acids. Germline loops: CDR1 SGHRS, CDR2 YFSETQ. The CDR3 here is CASSQTSGRAGELFF. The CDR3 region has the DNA TGCGCCAGCAGCCAGACTAGCGGGAGAGCCGGGGAGCTGTTTTTT.

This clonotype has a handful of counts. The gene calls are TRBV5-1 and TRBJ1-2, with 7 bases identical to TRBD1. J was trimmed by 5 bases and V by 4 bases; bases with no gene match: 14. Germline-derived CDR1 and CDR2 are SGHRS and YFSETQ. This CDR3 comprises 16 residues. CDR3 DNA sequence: TGCGCCAGCAGCCTAGCGGGGACAGACAGAGGGTATGGCTACACCTTC. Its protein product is CASSLAGTDRGYGYTF.

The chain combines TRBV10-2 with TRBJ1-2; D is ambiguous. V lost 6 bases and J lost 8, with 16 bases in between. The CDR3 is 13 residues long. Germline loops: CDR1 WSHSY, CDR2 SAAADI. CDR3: CASRPPATHGYTF. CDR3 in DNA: TGCGCCAGCAGGCCACCTGCGACCCACGGCTACACCTTC.

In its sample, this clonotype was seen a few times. CDR3 sequence reads: CASRGWTAMETQYF. CDR3 nucleotides: TGTGCCAGCAGGGGCTGGACAGCTATGGAGACCCAGTACTTC. The chain has TRBV12-3 or TRBV12-4 and TRBJ2-5; D is perhaps TRBD1 (6 bases). The CDR3 is 14 amino acids. The V and J ends lost 6 bases and 5 bases respectively, with 16 bases between them.

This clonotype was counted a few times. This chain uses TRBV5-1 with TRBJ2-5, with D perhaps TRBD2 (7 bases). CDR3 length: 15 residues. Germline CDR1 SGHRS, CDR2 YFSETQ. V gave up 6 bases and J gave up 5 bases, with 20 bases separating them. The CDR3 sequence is CASTYSPGEGETQYF. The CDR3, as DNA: TGCGCCAGCACCTATAGTCCAGGGGAGGGGGAGACCCAGTACTTC.

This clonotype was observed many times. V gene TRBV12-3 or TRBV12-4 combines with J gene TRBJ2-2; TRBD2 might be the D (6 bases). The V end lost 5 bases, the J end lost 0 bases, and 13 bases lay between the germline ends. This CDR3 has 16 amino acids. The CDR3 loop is CASSTGGAANTGELFF. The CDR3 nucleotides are TGTGCCAGCAGTACCGGGGGTGCGGCGAACACCGGGGAGCTGTTTTTT.

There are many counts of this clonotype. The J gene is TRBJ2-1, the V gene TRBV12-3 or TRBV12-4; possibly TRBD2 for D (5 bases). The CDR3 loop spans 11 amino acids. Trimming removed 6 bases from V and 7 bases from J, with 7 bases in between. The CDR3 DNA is TGTGCCAGCAGCCGGGAAAATGAGCAGTTCTTC. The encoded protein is CASSRENEQFF.

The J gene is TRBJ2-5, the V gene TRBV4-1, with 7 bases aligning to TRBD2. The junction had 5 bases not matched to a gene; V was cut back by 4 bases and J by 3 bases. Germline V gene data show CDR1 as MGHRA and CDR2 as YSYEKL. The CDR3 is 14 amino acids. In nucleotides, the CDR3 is TGCGCCAGCAGCCTCGGGACTAAAAAAGAGACCCAGTACTTC. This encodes CASSLGTKKETQYF.

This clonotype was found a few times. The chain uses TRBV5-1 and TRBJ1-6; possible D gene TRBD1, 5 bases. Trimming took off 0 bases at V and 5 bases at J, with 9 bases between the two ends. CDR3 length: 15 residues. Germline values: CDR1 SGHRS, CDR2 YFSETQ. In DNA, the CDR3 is TGCGCCAGCAGCTTGGGACAGAATCATAATTCACCCCTCCACTTT. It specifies CASSLGQNHNSPLHF.

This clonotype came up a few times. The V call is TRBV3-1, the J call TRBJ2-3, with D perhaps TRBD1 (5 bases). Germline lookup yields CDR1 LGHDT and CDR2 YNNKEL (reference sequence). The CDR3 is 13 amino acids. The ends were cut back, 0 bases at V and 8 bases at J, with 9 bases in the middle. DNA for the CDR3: TGTGCCAGCAGCCAAGATAACAGGTTTACGCAGTATTTT. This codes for CASSQDNRFTQYF.

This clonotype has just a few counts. CDR3 nucleotide sequence: TGTGCCAGCAGGGCCGGGGCTTATAGAGGGGAGACCCAGTACTTC. As protein: CASRAGAYRGETQYF. The chain has TRBV27 and TRBJ2-5; tentatively, D is TRBD1 or TRBD2 (5 bases each). The CDR3 is 15 amino acids. Between the trimmed V and J ends, which lost 6 bases and 5 bases, there was a span of 19 bases. The germline V gene has CDR1 MNHEY and CDR2 SMNVEV (reference sequence).

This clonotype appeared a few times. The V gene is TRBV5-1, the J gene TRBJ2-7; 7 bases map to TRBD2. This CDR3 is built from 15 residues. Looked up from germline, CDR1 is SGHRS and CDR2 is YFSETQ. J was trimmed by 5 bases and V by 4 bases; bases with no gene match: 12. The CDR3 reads CASSLWGEGLNEQYF. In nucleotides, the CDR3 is TGCGCCAGCAGCCTCTGGGGGGAGGGCCTGAACGAGCAGTACTTC.

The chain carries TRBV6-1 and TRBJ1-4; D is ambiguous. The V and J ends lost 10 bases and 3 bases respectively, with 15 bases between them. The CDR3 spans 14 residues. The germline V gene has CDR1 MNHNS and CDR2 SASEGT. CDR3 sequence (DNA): TGTGCCACCAGACGGGCGCTCCCTAATGAAAAACTGTTTTTT. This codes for CATRRALPNEKLFF.

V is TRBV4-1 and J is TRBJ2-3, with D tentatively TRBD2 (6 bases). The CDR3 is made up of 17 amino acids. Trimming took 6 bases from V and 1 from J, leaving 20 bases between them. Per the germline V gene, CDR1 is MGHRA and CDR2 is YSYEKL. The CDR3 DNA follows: TGCGCCAGCAGGGGACCCCCGACTAAGCGGGGCACAGATACGCAGTATTTT. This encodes CASRGPPTKRGTDTQYF.

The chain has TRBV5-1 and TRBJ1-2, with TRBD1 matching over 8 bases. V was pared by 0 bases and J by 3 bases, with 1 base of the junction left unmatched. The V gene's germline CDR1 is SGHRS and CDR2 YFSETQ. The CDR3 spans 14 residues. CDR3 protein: CASSLGGQDYGYTF. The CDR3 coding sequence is TGCGCCAGCAGCTTGGGGGGACAGGACTATGGCTACACCTTC.

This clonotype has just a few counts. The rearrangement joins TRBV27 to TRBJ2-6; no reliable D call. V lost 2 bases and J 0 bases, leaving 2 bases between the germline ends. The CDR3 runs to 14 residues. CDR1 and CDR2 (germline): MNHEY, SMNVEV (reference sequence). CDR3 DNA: TGTGCCAGCAGTTTACACTCTGGGGCCAACGTCCTGACTTTC. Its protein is CASSLHSGANVLTF.

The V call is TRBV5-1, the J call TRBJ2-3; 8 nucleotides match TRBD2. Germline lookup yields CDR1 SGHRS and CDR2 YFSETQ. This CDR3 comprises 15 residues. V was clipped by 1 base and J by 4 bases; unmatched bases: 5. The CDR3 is CASSLSGGDPDTQYF. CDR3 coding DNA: TGCGCCAGCAGCTTGTCGGGGGGGGACCCAGATACGCAGTATTTT.

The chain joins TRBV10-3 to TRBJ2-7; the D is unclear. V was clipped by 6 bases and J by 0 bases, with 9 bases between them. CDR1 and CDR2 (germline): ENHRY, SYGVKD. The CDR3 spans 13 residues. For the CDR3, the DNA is TGTGCCATCAGCCCCGACACCTCCTACGAGCAGTACTTC. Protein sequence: CAISPDTSYEQYF.

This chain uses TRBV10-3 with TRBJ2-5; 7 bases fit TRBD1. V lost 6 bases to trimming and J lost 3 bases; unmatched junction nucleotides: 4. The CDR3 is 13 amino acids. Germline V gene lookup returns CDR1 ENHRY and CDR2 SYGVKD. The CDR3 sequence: CAISRDSEETQYF. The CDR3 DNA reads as TGTGCCATCAGCCGGGACAGCGAAGAGACCCAGTACTTC.

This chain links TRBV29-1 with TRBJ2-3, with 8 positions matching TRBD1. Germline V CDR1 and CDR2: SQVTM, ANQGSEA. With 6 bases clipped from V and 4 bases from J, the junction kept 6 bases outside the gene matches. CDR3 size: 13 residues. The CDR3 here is CSVEGQAADTQYF. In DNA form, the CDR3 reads TGCAGCGTAGAGGGACAGGCGGCAGATACGCAGTATTTT.